Below, 7 T cell receptor beta chains from the same sample are listed, as sequenced in a study of T cell changes during pregnancy in multiple sclerosis. The assay was immunoSEQ multiplex PCR, and TCRdb's table has in-frame clones only and misses some. The table records about 39,000 clones, under 95% of them present only once. The sequencing here drew on CD4+ T cells from peripheral blood mononuclear cells, taken in the third trimester of pregnancy. All receptors derive from a female donor in good health, enrolled as a control in a pregnancy study.

This chain joins TRBV7-2 and TRBJ2-3, with D unresolved. The CDR3 is 15 residues long. Germline V lookup: CDR1 SGHTA, CDR2 FQGNSA. V was clipped by 1 base and J by 4 bases, with 12 bases between them. CDR3 residues: CASSLVVGRADTQYF. The DNA of the CDR3 is TGTGCCAGCAGCTTAGTGGTGGGCCGCGCAGATACGCAGTATTTT.

The rearrangement links TRBV4-1 to TRBJ1-1, with D possibly being TRBD1 (5 bases). This CDR3 contains 17 residues. The germline V and J ends were trimmed by 0 bases and 5 bases, with 19 bases remaining between them. Germline CDR1 is MGHRA and CDR2 is YSYEKL. The CDR3 loop reads CASSQDRGRRGETEAFF. The CDR3 bases are TGCGCCAGCAGCCAAGATAGGGGTCGGAGGGGAGAGACTGAAGCTTTCTTT.

The chain is built from TRBV9 and TRBJ1-4, with D unclear. The CDR3 extends over 14 amino acids. Trimming stripped 2 bases from V and 8 bases from J, with 13 bases between. In germline, CDR1 is SGDLS, CDR2 YYNGEE. CDR3 in DNA: TGTGCCAGCAGCGTCTCCCCGGTGGAGGAAAAACTGTTTTTT. It is translated as CASSVSPVEEKLFF. The full variable domain, completed using reference TRBV9 and TRBJ1-4, is DSGVTQTPKHLITATGQRVTLRCSPRSGDLSVYWYQQSLDQGLQFLIQYYNGEERAKGNILERFSAQQFPDLHSELNLSSLELGDSALYFCASSVSPVEEKLFFGSGTQLSVL.

The chain employs TRBV6-5 and TRBJ2-3; 8 positions agree with TRBD1. The CDR3 consists of 15 residues. CDR1 and CDR2 from the germline V gene are MNHEY and SVGAGI. The J segment lost 4 bases and the V segment lost 5 bases, leaving 8 bases of the junction unmatched. The CDR3 spells CASSPRQGRADTQYF. Here the CDR3 DNA reads TGTGCCAGCAGTCCCCGACAGGGGAGAGCAGATACGCAGTATTTT.

The sample holds a few counts of this clone. This rearrangement joins TRBV10-2 to TRBJ1-4; possibly TRBD1 for D (5 bases). Germline V gene lookup returns CDR1 WSHSY and CDR2 SAAADI. V lost 3 bases to trimming and J lost 7 bases, with 9 bases between them. CDR3 length: 13 amino acids. CDR3 in amino acids: CASSDQGVEKLFF. CDR3 bases: TGCGCCAGCAGTGATCAGGGCGTTGAAAAACTGTTTTTT.

The genes are TRBV7-2 and TRBJ2-6, with 7 bases that match TRBD1. CDR3 length equals 18 residues. The trim removed 0 bases at V and 0 bases at J, leaving 5 bases unmatched. Germline V gene lookup returns CDR1 SGHTA and CDR2 FQGNSA. The CDR3 DNA reads TGTGCCAGCAGCTTAGCCGGGACAGTCAACTCTGGGGCCAACGTCCTGACTTTC. Amino acid sequence: CASSLAGTVNSGANVLTF.

The chain couples TRBV19 to TRBJ1-1, with D perhaps TRBD1 (5 bases). Germline V CDR1 and CDR2: LNHDA, SQIVND (reference sequence). The CDR3 loop spans 12 amino acids. V dropped 6 bases and J dropped 4 bases, with 9 bases sitting between them. The CDR3, as DNA: TGTGCCAGTAGACGGGGGGTCACTGAAGCTTTCTTT. It specifies CASRRGVTEAFF.